The TCR beta chain described here comes from a study of vaccination effects on CD4 cells after COVID-19. CDR3 length: 12 residues. From germline, CDR1 is KGHDR and CDR2 SFDVKD. V was cut by 3 bases and J by 10 bases, with 9 bases left in between. Researchers isolated CD4+ T cells once approximately eleven days of culture had elapsed. Each participant was given two doses of one vaccine (BNT162b2 or mRNA-1273). Each culture had half its medium swapped for IL-2 medium on days 3 and 7. A note on this clone: Its target is unknown.

The assay was immunoSEQ multiplex PCR, and TCRdb's table has in-frame clones only and misses some. The top ten clones hold 2% to 2.5% of a sample with around 62,000 clones, roughly 74% of them seen once. This TCR came from a human donor who received a COVID-19 vaccine. Sequenced material: CD4+ T cells from PBMCs cultured without peptide, taken after COVID-19 vaccination. The rearrangement joins TRBV24-1 to TRBJ2-1; maybe TRBD1 (5 bases). The CDR3 sequence is CATSDRQPEQFF. The CDR3 region has the DNA TGTGCCACCAGTGATCGACAGCCAGAGCAGTTCTTC.